This passage covers 22 T cell receptor beta chains from one sample sequenced in a study of T cells in Graves' hyperthyroidism and ophthalmopathy. Amplified regions were TCR beta CDR3 sequences from RNA transcripts. When the TCR CDR3 underwent first-round RT-PCR, the HTBI primer set was used. One entry per CDR3 protein results from TCRdb running MiXCR on the multiplex PCR reads. Here the sample spans around 600,000 distinct CDR3 sequences, more than 12% being singletons. Material for sequencing was blood. These receptor sequences come from a woman between 45 and 60 years old with Graves' ophthalmopathy.

This clonotype was seen ten or more times. The CDR3 reads CASSLADNSNQPQHF. CDR3 DNA: TGTGCCAGCAGTTTAGCAGACAATAGCAATCAGCCCCAGCATTTT. The chain couples TRBV28 to TRBJ1-5, with D unresolved. Per germline, CDR1 MDHEN and CDR2 SYDVKM. Deletions cut 2 bases from V and 0 bases from J, with 8 bases between. The CDR3 has 15 residues.

This clonotype was seen more than once but under ten times. J is TRBJ1-2 and V is TRBV15, with D hard to call. The CDR3 is made up of 14 amino acids. Germline V gene data show CDR1 as LNHNV and CDR2 as YYDKDF (reference sequence). Trimming removed 1 base at V and 4 bases at J, with 10 bases between. This CDR3 is CATSRVAAGYGYTF. CDR3 DNA sequence: TGTGCCACCAGCAGAGTTGCGGCAGGCTATGGCTACACCTTC.

The rearrangement links TRBV4-2 to TRBJ2-3; TRBD2 matches at 9 bases. Trimming cost V 4 bases and J 3 bases; bases outside gene matches: 14. The germline CDR1 and CDR2 sequences are LGHNA and YNFKEQ. CDR3 length equals 18 residues. The CDR3 here is CASSPRGSGSVWTDTQYF. The CDR3 DNA reads as TGTGCCAGCAGCCCACGTGGTAGCGGGAGTGTGTGGACAGATACGCAGTATTTT.

This clonotype was seen repeatedly, ten times or more. The V call is TRBV20-1, the J call TRBJ2-5; TRBD1 matches at 9 bases. Germline-derived CDR1 and CDR2 are DFQATT and SNEGSKA (reference sequence). The CDR3 is 15 residues long. After removal of 5 bases from V and 2 bases from J, the junction contained 9 bases not matched to a gene. The CDR3 spells CSARTPGTGQETQYF. DNA for the CDR3: TGCAGTGCTCGAACACCCGGGACAGGGCAAGAGACCCAGTACTTC.

This clonotype has ten or more counts. The rearrangement uses TRBV20-1 and TRBJ1-1; 7 nucleotides agree with TRBD1. CDR1 and CDR2 (germline): DFQATT, SNEGSKA (reference sequence). Trimming cost V 6 bases and J 1 base; bases outside gene matches: 5. The CDR3 has 13 residues. Here the CDR3 DNA reads TGCAGTGCAGACAGGGAGCCGAACACTGAAGCTTTCTTT. Its protein is CSADREPNTEAFF.

This chain links TRBV5-6 with TRBJ2-7; weak D call: TRBD2 (5 bases). CDR3 length equals 12 residues. Germline values: CDR1 SGHDT, CDR2 YYEEEE. Trimming shortened V by 3 bases and J by 8 bases, and 12 bases separated the two germline ends. For the CDR3, the DNA is TGTGCCAGCAGCTGGGTGGACTCGAAGCAGTACTTC. It translates to CASSWVDSKQYF.

This clonotype was seen repeatedly, ten times or more. V and J are TRBV10-3 and TRBJ2-5; 8 bases align to TRBD2. The ends lost 5 bases at V and 3 bases at J; junction bases unmatched: 5. Germline V CDR1 and CDR2: ENHRY, SYGVKD. CDR3 length: 14 amino acids. Written as DNA, the CDR3 is TGTGCCATCAGTTCGACTAGCGCTAAAGAGACCCAGTACTTC. Its translation is CAISSTSAKETQYF.

In this sample, this clonotype turned up a few times. The V call is TRBV7-9, the J call TRBJ1-3; D remains unclear. The germline V and J ends were trimmed by 0 bases and 0 bases, with 9 bases remaining between them. Looked up from germline, CDR1 is SEHNR and CDR2 is FQNEAQ (reference sequence). The length of the CDR3 is 16 residues. The CDR3 protein is CASSLAGLASGNTIYF. CDR3 nucleotide sequence: TGTGCCAGCAGCTTAGCAGGGTTGGCCTCTGGAAACACCATATATTTT.

About this clonotype: This may be a read error: a much more frequent sequence differs by one nucleotide. The chain employs TRBV6-2 or TRBV6-3 and TRBJ2-7, with D tentatively TRBD2 (6 bases). Germline loops: CDR1 MNHEY, CDR2 SVGEGT. The CDR3 is made up of 15 amino acids. With 6 bases removed from V and 4 bases from J, the gap between germline ends came to 19 bases. The CDR3 spells CASRKMASERYEQYF. CDR3 DNA: TGTGCCAGCAGAAAAATGGCTAGCGAGAGGTACGAGCAGTACTTC.

This chain links TRBV19 with TRBJ2-7; 8 bases line up with TRBD1. CDR1 LNHDA and CDR2 SQIVND come from the germline V gene (reference sequence). The length of the CDR3 is 16 residues. V was pared by 1 base and J by 0 bases, with 5 bases of the junction left unmatched. CDR3 DNA: TGTGCCAGTAGTATAGGAGGGGGGACAGGCTCCTACGAGCAGTACTTC. Protein product: CASSIGGGTGSYEQYF. The whole variable domain, filled in from reference TRBV19 and TRBJ2-7, reads DGGITQSPKYLFRKEGQNVTLSCEQNLNHDAMYWYRQDPGQGLRLIYYSQIVNDFQKGDIAEGYSVSREKKESFPLTVTSAQKNPTAFYLCASSIGGGTGSYEQYFGPGTRLTVT.

A remark on this clonotype: Since a much larger clone is just one base distant, this may be a read error. The rearrangement uses TRBV9 and TRBJ1-1; D gene uncertain. This CDR3 has 15 residues. Germline loops: CDR1 SGDLS, CDR2 YYNGEE. In nucleotides, the CDR3 is TGTTCCAGCAGCGTAGACCCAGGAGCGAACACTGAAGCTTTCTTT. It specifies CSSSVDPGANTEAFF.

There are many counts of this clonotype. The chain recombines TRBV27 with TRBJ2-3; D gene ambiguous. Germline assignment: CDR1 MNHEY and CDR2 SMNVEV (reference sequence). V lost 8 bases to trimming and J lost 0 bases, with 9 bases between them. The CDR3 runs to 13 residues. The CDR3 nucleotides read TGTGCCAGCGGAGACGGTAGCACAGATACGCAGTATTTT. It translates to CASGDGSTDTQYF.

At least ten counts were recorded for this clonotype. The chain couples TRBV28 to TRBJ2-5; D is perhaps TRBD2 (6 bases). The CDR3 is 16 residues long. Germline-derived CDR1 and CDR2 are MDHEN and SYDVKM. With 4 bases removed from V and 5 bases from J, the gap between germline ends came to 20 bases. The CDR3 loop reads CASSSSSVLAIETQYF. For the CDR3, the DNA is TGTGCCAGCAGTTCCTCTAGCGTATTAGCTATTGAGACCCAGTACTTC.

This clonotype was seen ten or more times. The chain joins TRBV20-1 to TRBJ1-2; D gene unclear. The V gene lost 3 bases and the J gene lost 3 bases, with 11 bases spanning the gap. This CDR3 has 13 residues. Germline CDR1 and CDR2: DFQATT and SNEGSKA (reference sequence). DNA of the CDR3: TGCAGTGCTAGTTACGGGTTTGACTATGGCTACACCTTC. This gives the protein CSASYGFDYGYTF.

The CDR3: CASSEATSGNEQFF. Written as DNA, the CDR3 is TGTGCCAGCAGTGAAGCGACTAGCGGCAATGAGCAGTTCTTC. The chain has TRBV2 and TRBJ2-1; 9 bases map to TRBD2. J was trimmed by 6 bases and V by 0 bases; bases with no gene match: 0. Germline values: CDR1 SNHLY, CDR2 FYNNEI. The CDR3 is made up of 14 amino acids.

The sample holds many counts of this clonotype. The V gene is TRBV27, the J gene TRBJ1-1; maybe TRBD1 (5 bases). The germline gives CDR1 MNHEY, CDR2 SMNVEV (reference sequence). The CDR3 spans 16 residues. Trimming left V 6 bases short and J 1 base short, with 18 bases between. This chain's CDR3 is CASRLQGVLGNTEAFF. The CDR3 DNA reads as TGTGCCAGCAGACTCCAAGGGGTCTTAGGGAACACTGAAGCTTTCTTT.

This chain uses TRBV19 with TRBJ1-1; D is ambiguous. The CDR3 loop spans 15 amino acids. V lost 9 bases to trimming and J lost 4 bases, with 21 bases between them. Germline values: CDR1 LNHDA, CDR2 SQIVND (reference sequence). CDR3 protein: CASSRGGSYSTEAFF. The CDR3 bases are TGTGCCAGCTCTAGAGGTGGTTCTTACAGCACTGAAGCTTTCTTT.

This chain uses TRBV6-1 with TRBJ1-1, with D hard to call. Germline values: CDR1 MNHNS, CDR2 SASEGT. CDR3 size: 15 residues. Deletions cut 6 bases from V and 3 bases from J, with 17 bases between. Written as DNA, the CDR3 is TGTGCCAGCAGCGCCGGTTCCAATCAGGACACTGAAGCTTTCTTT. It specifies CASSAGSNQDTEAFF.

Many counts were recorded for this clonotype. V is TRBV7-8 and J is TRBJ2-3, with D possibly matching TRBD1 (6 bases). V lost 6 bases and J 2 bases, leaving 12 bases between the germline ends. From germline, CDR1 is SGHVS and CDR2 FQNEAQ. The CDR3 is made up of 14 amino acids. The DNA of the CDR3 is TGTGCCAGCAGTACGGGACACCTCACAGATACGCAGTATTTT. Amino acid sequence: CASSTGHLTDTQYF.

In DNA, the CDR3 is TGTGCCAGTAGTATAAGACTAGCGAAAGAGACCCAGTACTTC. Translated, it gives CASSIRLAKETQYF. J is TRBJ2-5 and V is TRBV19, with 8 bases that match TRBD2. Unmatched junction bases numbered 2, after V lost 2 bases and J lost 3 bases. The CDR3 has 14 residues. Per germline, CDR1 LNHDA and CDR2 SQIVND (reference sequence).

This clonotype was picked up many times. V usage is TRBV9 and J usage is TRBJ1-1; 7 bases line up with TRBD1. There are 13 residues in the CDR3. CDR1 is SGDLS, CDR2 YYNGEE, per germline. V trimming: 4 bases; J trimming: 5 bases; junction bases outside the gene matches: 5. The CDR3 loop reads CASSQGGRTEAFF. The CDR3, as DNA: TGTGCCAGCAGCCAGGGGGGTAGGACTGAAGCTTTCTTT.

This clonotype was counted a few times. The V and J genes are TRBV10-3 and TRBJ2-3, with 10 bases aligning to TRBD1. The junction had 2 bases not matched to a gene; V was cut back by 10 bases and J by 1 base. CDR1 is ENHRY, CDR2 SYGVKD, per germline. CDR3 length: 13 residues. This CDR3 is CATGTGGTDTQYF. The CDR3 nucleotides read TGTGCCACCGGGACAGGGGGCACAGATACGCAGTATTTT.